Below are 20 T cell receptor beta chains sequenced from a single sample in a study of T cell responses to AZD1222 COVID-19 vaccine. Repertoires were generated with immunoSEQ multiplex PCR, while TCRdb's copy carries only in-frame clones and drops some. The sample shows 150,000 to 200,000 clones, about 89% of them seen only once. Sequences were derived from peripheral blood, sampled on day 0 of MenACWY control vaccination. The receptors were gathered from an adult in good health.

The chain has TRBV29-1 and TRBJ1-5; D remains ambiguous. Between the trimmed V and J ends, which lost 7 bases and 1 base, there was a span of 11 bases. The CDR3 spans 13 residues. Per germline, CDR1 SQVTM and CDR2 ANQGSEA. CDR3 amino acids: CSAGLGSNQPQHF. CDR3 sequence (DNA): TGCAGCGCCGGCCTTGGGAGCAATCAGCCCCAGCATTTT.

The gene calls are TRBV30 and TRBJ1-2; 8 nucleotides match TRBD1. The CDR3 loop spans 14 amino acids. With 0 bases clipped from V and 7 bases from J, the junction kept 7 bases outside the gene matches. Germline V gene data show CDR1 as GTSNPN and CDR2 as SVGIG (reference sequence). This chain's CDR3 is CAWSVPATGAGYTF. The DNA for the CDR3 is TGTGCCTGGAGTGTACCGGCGACAGGGGCTGGCTACACCTTC.

The chain uses TRBV28 and TRBJ2-7; a weak D match, TRBD2 (5 bases). Per germline, CDR1 MDHEN and CDR2 SYDVKM. The CDR3 spans 15 residues. The germline V and J ends were trimmed by 5 bases and 0 bases, with 14 bases remaining between them. DNA for the CDR3: TGTGCCAGCAGTGTTAAGCCGGGGAGCTCCTACGAGCAGTACTTC. As protein: CASSVKPGSSYEQYF.

This chain links TRBV3-1 (or the pseudogene TRBV3-2) with TRBJ2-5; 7 nucleotides match TRBD1. J was trimmed by 4 bases and V by 2 bases; bases with no gene match: 7. Per the germline V gene, CDR1 is LGHDT and CDR2 is YNNKEL (reference sequence). The CDR3 is made up of 15 amino acids. The CDR3 region has the DNA TGTGCCAGCAGCCAATTTACAGGGGCGGGAGAGACCCAGTACTTC. Its translation: CASSQFTGAGETQYF.

The rearrangement links TRBV7-2 to TRBJ2-1; no clear D. Germline V gene data show CDR1 as SGHTA and CDR2 as FQGNSA. This CDR3 contains 11 residues. The V end lost 5 bases, the J end lost 12 bases, and 11 bases lay between the germline ends. CDR3 DNA: TGTGCCAGCAGCACCGATAGAGTGCAGTTCTTC. This encodes CASSTDRVQFF.

The chain carries TRBV4-1 and TRBJ1-6; D is unclear. In germline, CDR1 is MGHRA, CDR2 YSYEKL. CDR3 length: 16 residues. Trimming shortened V by 6 bases and J by 0 bases, and 12 bases separated the two germline ends. CDR3 loop: CASRDSTSSYNSPLHF. In DNA, the CDR3 is TGCGCCAGCAGGGATTCTACAAGCTCCTATAATTCACCCCTCCACTTT.

The V call is TRBV7-8, the J call TRBJ2-7, with 7 bases fitting TRBD1. With 5 bases clipped from V and 2 bases from J, the junction kept 6 bases outside the gene matches. Germline CDR1 reads SGHVS; CDR2 reads FQNEAQ. The CDR3 has 14 residues. DNA of the CDR3: TGTGCCAGCAGCGCCCGGGACAGACCCTACGAGCAGTACTTC. Its translation is CASSARDRPYEQYF.

This clone has a single count. This chain connects TRBV6-6 to TRBJ1-5; no clear D gene. The CDR3 has 12 residues. Per the germline V gene, CDR1 is MNHNY and CDR2 is SVGAGI (reference sequence). The germline V and J ends were trimmed by 5 bases and 6 bases, with 8 bases remaining between them. The CDR3 spells CASSRAGQPQHF. The CDR3 coding sequence is TGTGCCAGCAGTCGGGCGGGTCAGCCCCAGCATTTT.

The V call is TRBV3-1 (or the pseudogene TRBV3-2), the J call TRBJ2-5, with TRBD2 matching 7 bases. This CDR3 is built from 15 residues. Germline V gives CDR1 LGHDT, CDR2 YNNKEL (reference sequence). The junction had 3 bases not matched to a gene; V was cut back by 1 base and J by 1 base. The CDR3 is CASSQARGSQETQYF. The CDR3, as DNA: TGTGCCAGCAGCCAAGCGCGGGGGAGCCAAGAGACCCAGTACTTC.

DNA for the CDR3: TGTGCCAGCAGTACATCTCAGGGATTGTCACCCCTCCACTTT. Translating it yields CASSTSQGLSPLHF. The chain is built from TRBV28 and TRBJ1-6; D may be TRBD1 (5 bases). CDR1 MDHEN and CDR2 SYDVKM come from the germline V gene. CDR3 length: 14 residues. V was clipped by 5 bases and J by 10 bases, with 15 bases between them.

The V and J genes are TRBV4-1 and TRBJ2-5, with D unresolved. CDR1 and CDR2 (germline): MGHRA, YSYEKL. The CDR3 is 15 residues long. Trimming pared 0 bases from V and 4 bases from J, leaving 12 bases between. The CDR3 coding sequence is TGCGCCAGCAGCCAAGATCAAGGCCCTCGAGAGACCCAGTACTTC. It is translated as CASSQDQGPRETQYF.

This chain uses TRBV9 with TRBJ2-7; 7 bases are shared with TRBD1. Germline CDR1 SGDLS, CDR2 YYNGEE. The CDR3 loop spans 15 amino acids. After removal of 3 bases from V and 0 bases from J, the junction contained 6 bases not matched to a gene. Written as DNA, the CDR3 is TGTGCCAGCAGCGAACAGGGGATAAGCTCCTACGAGCAGTACTTC. It encodes CASSEQGISSYEQYF. The full variable domain, completed using reference TRBV9 and TRBJ2-7, is DSGVTQTPKHLITATGQRVTLRCSPRSGDLSVYWYQQSLDQGLQFLIQYYNGEERAKGNILERFSAQQFPDLHSELNLSSLELGDSALYFCASSEQGISSYEQYFGPGTRLTVT.

The chain recombines TRBV28 with TRBJ1-2, with 7 bases identical to TRBD1. Germline CDR1 is MDHEN and CDR2 is SYDVKM. V dropped 3 bases and J dropped 2; count of bases not matched to a gene: 6. The length of the CDR3 is 15 residues. CDR3 DNA sequence: TGTGCCAGCAGTTTCGGGGACAGATGGAACTATGGCTACACCTTC. It codes for CASSFGDRWNYGYTF.

With respect to this clone: A read error may produce the germline difference seen at one junction end. The V and J genes are TRBV7-7 and TRBJ2-7, with no clear D. The V gene's germline CDR1 is SSHAT and CDR2 FNYEAQ (reference sequence). The CDR3 loop spans 13 amino acids. CDR3 sequence (DNA): TGTGCTAGCAGCTTAGCTAAGACCTACGAGCAGTACTTC. Translated, it gives CASSLAKTYEQYF.

The chain couples TRBV28 to TRBJ2-1; D call uncertain. The CDR3 loop spans 12 amino acids. Germline V gene data show CDR1 as MDHEN and CDR2 as SYDVKM. Trimming removed 2 bases from V and 10 bases from J, with 9 bases in between. The CDR3 region is CASSLVGREQFF. The CDR3 DNA reads as TGTGCCAGCAGTTTAGTCGGGCGCGAGCAGTTCTTC.

The chain joins TRBV4-1 to TRBJ1-4; D uncertain. This CDR3 contains 16 residues. Germline V gives CDR1 MGHRA, CDR2 YSYEKL. V was shortened by 3 bases and J by 5 bases, with 16 bases between the two germline ends. Here the CDR3 reads CASSQSPGARNEKLFF. Written as DNA, the CDR3 is TGCGCCAGCAGCCAGTCACCGGGAGCTCGAAATGAAAAACTGTTTTTT.

The rearrangement joins TRBV19 to TRBJ1-2; 9 positions agree with TRBD1. This CDR3 spans 14 amino acids. Germline values: CDR1 LNHDA, CDR2 SQIVND (reference sequence). V lost 6 bases and J lost 6; bases outside the gene matches: 8. The CDR3 region has the DNA TGTGCCAGTAGGGACCGGGACAGGGTGCATGGCTACACCTTC. It is translated as CASRDRDRVHGYTF. The complete variable domain, with remaining parts taken from reference TRBV19 and TRBJ1-2, reads DGGITQSPKYLFRKEGQNVTLSCEQNLNHDAMYWYRQDPGQGLRLIYYSQIVNDFQKGDIAEGYSVSREKKESFPLTVTSAQKNPTAFYLCASRDRDRVHGYTFGSGTRLTVV.

The V and J genes are TRBV7-9 and TRBJ2-1; 7 nucleotides align to TRBD2. CDR3 length: 15 residues. The J segment lost 0 bases and the V segment lost 5 bases, leaving 4 bases of the junction unmatched. Germline CDR1 reads SEHNR; CDR2 reads FQNEAQ (reference sequence). DNA for the CDR3: TGTGCCAGCAGCCCCAGCGGGACCTCCTACAATGAGCAGTTCTTC. It yields the protein CASSPSGTSYNEQFF. The whole variable domain, remainder taken from reference TRBV7-9 and TRBJ2-1, is DTGVSQNPRHKITKRGQNVTFRCDPISEHNRLYWYRQTLGQGPEFLTYFQNEAQLEKSRLLSDRFSAERPKGSFSTLEIQRTEQGDSAMYLCASSPSGTSYNEQFFGPGTRLTVL.

CDR3 sequence reads: CASSGDPSYEQYF. The CDR3 bases are TGTGCCAGCTCCGGGGACCCTTCCTACGAGCAGTACTTC. V and J are TRBV2 and TRBJ2-7; D may correspond to TRBD1 or TRBD2 (5 bases each). The length of the CDR3 is 13 residues. CDR1 and CDR2 from the germline V gene are SNHLY and FYNNEI. V was cut by 8 bases and J by 1 base, with 12 bases left in between.

This clone was seen a handful of times. This chain links TRBV5-1 with TRBJ2-7; D tentatively fits TRBD1 or TRBD2 (5 bases each). The ends were cut back, 4 bases at V and 6 bases at J, with 14 bases in the middle. The germline CDR1 and CDR2 sequences are SGHRS and YFSETQ. The CDR3 spans 13 residues. The CDR3: CASSVSGSGEQYF. The CDR3 DNA reads TGCGCCAGCAGCGTCTCAGGGAGTGGCGAGCAGTACTTC.